Sequencing of this TCR beta chain was carried out in a study of human CD4 T cells and Enterobacteriaceae (dated by TCRdb to about 2020). V gives up 0 bases and J gives up 7 bases, and the segment between their germline ends measures 11 bases. The CDR3 has 14 amino acids, counting the end cysteine and phenylalanine. Only the CDR3 DNA is retained, 42 bases long and in frame from the first base. On a FACSAria III, memory CD4+ T cells were FACS-sorted to over 98% purity, defined as all CD4+ cells except CD45RA+CCR7+CD95- naive cells. Blood from healthy donors came from blood donation centers in Switzerland. Positive selection with CD4 and CD14 magnetic microbeads was used to enrich total CD4+ T cells and monocytes. Before sorting, CD8+, CD14+, CD16+, CD56+, CD19+ and CD25-bright cells were excluded. To assess in vivo expansion of bacteria-reactive clonotypes, total memory CD4+ T cells from two blood donors were sequenced directly ex vivo. Peripheral blood mononuclear cells were isolated from donor blood using Ficoll-Paque Plus.

The study at large found these results: The only basis for inferring the reactivity of ex vivo clonotypes was matching nucleotide sequences to CFSE-low cultures from the same donors. In ex vivo samples, clonotypes with broad cross-reactivity seemed more expanded than specific clonotypes, as 11 of 19 and about 65% of the roughly 35 fell within the top 5%.

Details on this clone: What antigen it recognizes has not been identified. No per-base quality is available; no much larger clone lies one base away.

Deep-level sequencing was performed on ex vivo total memory CD4+ samples, with a detection sensitivity of one cell in 200,000. The QIAamp DNA Micro Kit was used to extract genomic DNA from cell pellets, and spectrophotometry was used to check the DNA quantity and purity. The immunoSEQ multiplex PCR assay was used to amplify the TCR Vbeta CDR3 regions. The Illumina HiSeq platform was used to sequence the amplicons. Retrieved sequences were 87 nucleotides long and contained the CDR3 region. The published analysis was carried out like this. Each unique productive TCR Vbeta nucleotide sequence counted as a clonotype and was quantified by productive template frequency from ImmunoSEQ Analyzer V3.0. A threshold set at the top 5th percentile of each frequency-ranked repertoire was used to define expanded clonotypes. The R package fossil was used to compute repertoire overlap as Chao-Jaccard, and the R package MASS was used to visualize the overlap by nonmetric multidimensional scaling. Not all clones reach the TCRdb copy of this immuneACCESS table, which keeps in-frame sequences only. Checked studies attribute under half of the gap to unresolved V genes and leave the rest unexplained. V, J and clone size derive from that table, while D and trimming were established from the DNA sequence. The sample table holds fewer than 35,000 clones, of which roughly 80% were seen once. Around 0.96% of the sample belongs to the ten largest clones.

The rearranged segments are TRBV5-3 and TRBJ2-1; the D element could tentatively be TRBD1 or TRBD2, as 5 bases agree for each. TRBV5-3 is an ORF, and what it does is uncertain. The sequenced sample was memory CD4+ T cells from blood. Per the publication, the cell subset or site label means: total memory CD4 T cells sorted directly ex vivo, unstimulated. This clonotype was obtained from a human donor in good health. CDR3 reads: CARSLEGTVNEQFF. The base sequence is TGTGCCAGAAGCTTGGAAGGGACCGTAAATGAGCAGTTCTTC.